The rows below give T cell receptor beta chains drawn from one sample of a study of lymphopenia after photon versus proton radiotherapy. The repertoire was sequenced with immunoSEQ multiplex PCR; TCRdb's copy has only in-frame clones and lacks some. This sample has 75,000 or so clones, with around four fifths found just once. The source material was peripheral blood, sampled from a patient treated with proton-based radiotherapy. The receptor source for this set is a man aged 55 to 70 with pancreatic cancer. The CDR3 runs from the conserved cysteine through the conserved F or W. The D gene is left open where the match is weak. Clone size is shown for a subset of rows, as once, few, many or a class of expanded clone.

CDR3 protein	CDR3 DNA	CDR3 length	V gene	clone size	J gene	D gene
CASRMWGNQPQHF	TGTGCCAGCAGGATGTGGGGGAATCAGCCCCAGCATTTT	13	TRBV2	few	TRBJ1-5	.
CASSQDQDSNTGELFF	TGTGCCAGCAGCCAAGATCAGGACAGTAACACCGGGGAGCTGTTTTTT	16	TRBV14	.	TRBJ2-2	.
CASSPMIRNSYEQYF	TGTGCCAGCAGTCCCATGATTAGGAACTCCTACGAGCAGTACTTC	15	TRBV6-5	.	TRBJ2-7	.
CASRRTASYNEQFF	TGTGCCAGCAGGAGGACAGCATCCTACAATGAGCAGTTCTTC	14	TRBV27	.	TRBJ2-1	.
CASSENTSGSLLRQYF	TGTGCCAGCAGTGAAAATACTAGCGGGAGCCTGTTAAGGCAGTACTTC	16	TRBV6-1	.	TRBJ2-7	TRBD2
CASSQDYSGGFDEQFF	TGCGCCAGCAGCCAAGACTATAGCGGCGGGTTCGATGAGCAGTTCTTC	16	TRBV4-1	.	TRBJ2-1	.
CASSANLGAGELFF	TGTGCCAGCAGTGCGAACCTTGGGGCCGGGGAGCTGTTTTTT	14	TRBV7-3	.	TRBJ2-2	.
CASSSAWRRETQYF	TGTGCCAGCAGCTCCGCCTGGCGGCGAGAGACCCAGTACTTC	14	TRBV11-2	.	TRBJ2-5	.
CASSYPGKSSNYGYTF	TGTGCCAGCAGTTACCCCGGGAAAAGTTCTAACTATGGCTACACCTTC	16	TRBV28	.	TRBJ1-2	.
CASSKERSENSPLHF	TGTGCCAGCTCAAAAGAGAGAAGCGAGAATTCACCCCTCCACTTT	15	TRBV18	.	TRBJ1-6	.
CAWTLSTDTQYF	TGTGCCTGGACCTTAAGCACAGATACGCAGTATTTT	12	TRBV30	.	TRBJ2-3	.
CATYNKKPYEQYF	TGTGCCACCTATAACAAAAAACCCTACGAGCAGTACTTC	13	TRBV28	.	TRBJ2-7	.
CASSLGPPGNYGYTF	TGTGCCAGCAGCTTAGGACCGCCGGGGAACTATGGCTACACCTTC	15	TRBV7-2	once	TRBJ1-2	.
CASSVTGWTEAFF	TGTGCCAGCAGCGTAACAGGGTGGACTGAAGCTTTCTTT	13	TRBV9	.	TRBJ1-1	.
CASSVGTGGFIQQYF	TGTGCCAGCAGCGTCGGGACAGGGGGCTTTATTCAGCAGTACTTC	15	TRBV14	.	TRBJ2-7	TRBD1
CASSMAGPPYEQYF	TGTGCCAGTAGTATGGCAGGACCCCCCTACGAGCAGTACTTC	14	TRBV19	.	TRBJ2-7	.
CASSLGGTLPYEQYF	TGTGCCAGCAGCTTGGGCGGGACCCTACCCTACGAGCAGTACTTC	15	TRBV7-2	.	TRBJ2-7	.
CASSPLAGGFTDTQYF	TGTGCCAGCTCACCACTAGCGGGAGGGTTCACAGATACGCAGTATTTT	16	TRBV18	.	TRBJ2-3	TRBD2
CASSVGSETSYEQYF	TGTGCCAGCAGCGTAGGAAGCGAGACCTCCTACGAGCAGTACTTC	15	TRBV9	few	TRBJ2-7	.
CASSPAGVYNEQFF	TGTGCCAGCTCACCAGCAGGGGTTTACAATGAGCAGTTCTTC	14	TRBV18	.	TRBJ2-1	.
CAWSVLDSRSTQYF	TGTGCCTGGAGTGTACTGGACAGCCGATCGACCCAGTACTTC	14	TRBV30	.	TRBJ2-5	.
CASASGLAGGLDTQYF	TGTGCCAGCGCCTCGGGACTAGCGGGAGGGCTAGATACGCAGTATTTT	16	TRBV2	.	TRBJ2-3	TRBD2
CSANLGREQFF	TGCAGTGCGAACCTAGGGAGGGAGCAGTTCTTC	11	TRBV20-1	.	TRBJ2-1	.
CASSPQPGYGYTF	TGTGCCAGCTCACCGCAACCGGGCTATGGCTACACCTTC	13	TRBV18	.	TRBJ1-2	.
CASSKTLEITGELFF	TGTGCCAGCAGCAAAACCCTCGAGATCACCGGGGAGCTGTTTTTT	15	TRBV6-1	few	TRBJ2-2	.
CASSLLVIRGQGLNTGELFF	TGTGCCAGCAGCTTACTAGTCATCAGGGGACAGGGGCTAAACACCGGGGAGCTGTTTTTT	20	TRBV13	.	TRBJ2-2	TRBD1
CASRQGTVGGQAFF	TGTGCCAGCAGACAAGGGACAGTAGGCGGACAGGCTTTCTTT	14	TRBV6-1	.	TRBJ1-1	TRBD1
CASSLQGYGADTQYF	TGTGCCAGCAGTCTACAGGGGTACGGCGCAGATACGCAGTATTTT	15	TRBV28	few	TRBJ2-3	TRBD1
CASSPTRGTSGGLRAYEQYF	TGTGCCAGCAGTCCGACCCGCGGGACTAGCGGGGGTCTGCGGGCTTACGAGCAGTACTTC	20	TRBV27	.	TRBJ2-7	TRBD2
CASSLPGASGNEQFF	TGTGCCAGCAGTCTCCCGGGGGCGAGCGGGAATGAGCAGTTCTTC	15	TRBV27	.	TRBJ2-1	.
CASRLRGTPSSYEQYF	TGTGCCAGCAGACTACGGGGGACACCTTCCTCCTACGAGCAGTACTTC	16	TRBV28	.	TRBJ2-7	.
CSVDRTAPEETQYF	TGCAGCGTTGACCGGACAGCTCCAGAAGAGACCCAGTACTTC	14	TRBV29-1	.	TRBJ2-5	.
CSGREGRETQYF	TGCAGCGGGCGGGAGGGCCGAGAGACCCAGTACTTC	12	TRBV29-1	few	TRBJ2-5	TRBD2
CAITGLAGPNEQFF	TGTGCCATCACAGGACTAGCGGGACCGAATGAGCAGTTCTTC	14	TRBV2	.	TRBJ2-1	TRBD2
CASSYLEGPYEQYF	TGTGCCAGCAGCTACCTGGAGGGGCCCTACGAGCAGTACTTC	14	TRBV7-9	.	TRBJ2-7	.
CASSRPGQGADGANVLTF	TGTGCCAGCAGTCGTCCGGGACAGGGGGCGGATGGGGCCAACGTCCTGACTTTC	18	TRBV28	.	TRBJ2-6	TRBD1
CASSPRVPDTQYF	TGTGCCAGCAGCCCCAGGGTCCCAGATACGCAGTATTTT	13	TRBV11-3	.	TRBJ2-3	.
CASSSQMNTEAFF	TGCGCCAGCAGCTCCCAGATGAACACTGAAGCTTTCTTT	13	TRBV5-1	.	TRBJ1-1	.
CASSPGAAGTEAFF	TGTGCCAGCAGCCCCGGGGCTGCGGGCACTGAAGCTTTCTTT	14	TRBV5-6	.	TRBJ1-1	.
CASSRLIGSGGSTDTQYF	TGTGCCAGCAGCCGGCTGATTGGTAGCGGGGGAAGCACAGATACGCAGTATTTT	18	TRBV4-2	.	TRBJ2-3	TRBD2
CSVCFTGATSTDTQYF	TGCAGCGTTTGTTTCACAGGGGCTACTAGCACAGATACGCAGTATTTT	16	TRBV29-1	.	TRBJ2-3	TRBD1
CSVEDPGTGDGYTF	TGCAGCGTTGAAGATCCCGGGACAGGTGATGGCTACACCTTC	14	TRBV29-1	.	TRBJ1-2	TRBD1
CATSRDLPRGEDTGELFF	TGTGCCACCAGCAGAGATCTCCCCAGGGGCGAAGACACCGGGGAGCTGTTTTTT	18	TRBV15	.	TRBJ2-2	.
CASSRNRGGSSYEQYF	TGTGCCAGCAGTCGGAACAGGGGTGGGTCCTCCTACGAGCAGTACTTC	16	TRBV27	.	TRBJ2-7	TRBD1
CASSLTAAAAGTLHTQYF	TGTGCCAGCAGTCTGACGGCGGCCGCAGCGGGAACATTACATACGCAGTATTTT	18	TRBV21-1	.	TRBJ2-3	.
CATSRTGQGLHSYEQYF	TGTGCCACCAGCAGAACTGGGCAGGGACTACACTCCTACGAGCAGTACTTC	17	TRBV15	.	TRBJ2-7	TRBD2
CASSSTGITYEQYF	TGTGCCAGTAGTTCCACAGGAATAACCTACGAGCAGTACTTC	14	TRBV19	.	TRBJ2-7	.
CAWSVEERGTGELFF	TGTGCCTGGAGTGTCGAGGAGCGGGGCACCGGGGAGCTGTTTTTT	15	TRBV30	.	TRBJ2-2	TRBD2
CASNIRRQPQHF	TGTGCCAGCAACATCAGGAGGCAGCCCCAGCATTTT	12	TRBV28	.	TRBJ1-5	.
CASSLEPQVKNIQYF	TGTGCCAGCAGCTTGGAACCCCAGGTCAAAAACATTCAGTACTTC	15	TRBV5-4	.	TRBJ2-4	.
CASRTLTEVRNGYTF	TGTGCCAGCAGGACCTTAACAGAGGTGCGGAATGGCTACACCTTC	15	TRBV28	.	TRBJ1-2	.